These T cell receptor beta chains were read from a single sample in a study of T-cell memory formation after mild COVID-19. TCRdb fed the 5' RACE reads into MiXCR, producing one record per CDR3 protein. Altogether approximately 350,000 distinct CDR3 sequences are present, 10% to 15% being singletons, with the ten largest covering over 20%. Input material: PBMCs or a T cell subset sorted from them (not recorded which). These receptors were obtained from a man younger than 35 who had mild COVID-19 (a few samples of this study predate the infection). Cell type and time point are not known. The CDR3 runs from the conserved cysteine through the conserved F or W. A D gene is named only where the DNA matches it firmly. Size tells how often a clone was seen (once, few, many) or the class of an expanded clone, and some rows leave it out.

V	D	J	size	DNA	CDR3
TRBV7-9	.	TRBJ2-2	few	TGTGCCAGCAGCCCACCCGTCGAGGGGGAGCTGTTTTTT	CASSPPVEGELFF
TRBV7-9	.	TRBJ1-6	.	TGTGCCAGCAGCGCCCGGACAGATAGTGCCTATAATTCACCCCTCCACTTT	CASSARTDSAYNSPLHF
TRBV20-1	TRBD2	TRBJ2-3	few	TGCAGTGCCGAGCGGGGAGCTACAGATACGCAGTATTTT	CSAERGATDTQYF
TRBV7-2	.	TRBJ2-1	.	TGTGCCAGCAGCGCAGGGGTTGGCAATGAGCAGTTCTTC	CASSAGVGNEQFF
TRBV5-1	TRBD2	TRBJ2-5	.	TGCGCCACCAGAAGGGAACTAGCGGAAGATACCCAGTACTTC	CATRRELAEDTQYF
TRBV7-8	.	TRBJ2-5	few	TGTGCCAGCAGCTTAGTGAGGAGCCTACCCGGAGAGACCCAGTACTTC	CASSLVRSLPGETQYF
TRBV20-1	.	TRBJ1-5	few	TGCAGTGCTAGAGACCTAGGGAGGTCGGGCAATCAGCCCCAGCATTTT	CSARDLGRSGNQPQHF
TRBV20-1	.	TRBJ1-2	few	TGCAGTGCTATGGATGGCTACACCTTC	CSAMDGYTF
TRBV5-1	.	TRBJ2-3	many	TGCGCCAGCACGTGGCATGGCCAACAGGGAACGCAGTATTTT	CASTWHGQQGTQYF
TRBV20-1	TRBD2	TRBJ2-4	few	TGCAGTGCACTACCCCGGGAGGCGGGTTGGAACATTCAGTACTTC	CSALPREAGWNIQYF
TRBV9	TRBD2	TRBJ2-7	few	TGTGCCAGCAGCTCAAGCGGGAGGCAAGGGGCTGAGCAGTACTTC	CASSSSGRQGAEQYF
TRBV24-1	TRBD1	TRBJ2-7	many	TGTGCCACCAGTGAACTAAAGGGACAGCTAACCTACGAGCAGTACTTC	CATSELKGQLTYEQYF
TRBV4-1	TRBD2	TRBJ2-3	.	TGCGCCAGCAGCCAAGATTCTGGCGGGGGGGTTGTTACGCAGTATTTT	CASSQDSGGGVVTQYF
TRBV4-1	TRBD1	TRBJ2-7	.	TGCGCCAGCATCCATCCTGGACAGGGGATTCACGAGCAGTACTTC	CASIHPGQGIHEQYF
TRBV7-3	.	TRBJ1-1	many	TGTGCCAGCAGGGGGATCAGGAACCGGGCCGGTGAAGCTTTCTTT	CASRGIRNRAGEAFF
TRBV20-1	TRBD2	TRBJ2-1	.	TGCAGTGCTGGCGGGGGGGTAACCTACAATGAGCAGTTCTTC	CSAGGGVTYNEQFF
TRBV30	.	TRBJ1-5	few	TGTGCCTGGAGACCTACCGGCGGCTATCAGCCCCAGCATTTT	CAWRPTGGYQPQHF